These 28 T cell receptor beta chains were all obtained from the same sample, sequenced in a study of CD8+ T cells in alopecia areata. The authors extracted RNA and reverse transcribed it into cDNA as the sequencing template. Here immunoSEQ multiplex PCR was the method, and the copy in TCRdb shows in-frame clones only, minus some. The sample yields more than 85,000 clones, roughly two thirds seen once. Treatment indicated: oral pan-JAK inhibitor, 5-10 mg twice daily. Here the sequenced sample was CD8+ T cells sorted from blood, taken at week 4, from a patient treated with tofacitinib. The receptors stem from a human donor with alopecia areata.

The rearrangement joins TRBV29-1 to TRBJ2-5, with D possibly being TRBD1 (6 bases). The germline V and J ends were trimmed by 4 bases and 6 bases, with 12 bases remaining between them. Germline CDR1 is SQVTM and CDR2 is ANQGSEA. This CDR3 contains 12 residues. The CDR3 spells CSVVEQGKTQYF. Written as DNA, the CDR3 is TGCAGCGTTGTGGAACAGGGAAAGACCCAGTACTTC.

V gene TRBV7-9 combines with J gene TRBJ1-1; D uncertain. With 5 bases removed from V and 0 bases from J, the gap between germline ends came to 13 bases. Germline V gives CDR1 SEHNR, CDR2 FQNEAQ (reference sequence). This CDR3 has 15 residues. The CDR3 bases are TGTGCCAGCAGCGACCTTATCAACATGAACACTGAAGCTTTCTTT. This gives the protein CASSDLINMNTEAFF.

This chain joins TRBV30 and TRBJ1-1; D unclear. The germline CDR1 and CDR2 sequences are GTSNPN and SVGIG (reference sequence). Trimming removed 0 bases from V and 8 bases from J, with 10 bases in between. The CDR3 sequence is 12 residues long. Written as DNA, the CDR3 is TGTGCCTGGAGTGTACTTGGGGTAGAAGCTTTCTTT. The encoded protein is CAWSVLGVEAFF.

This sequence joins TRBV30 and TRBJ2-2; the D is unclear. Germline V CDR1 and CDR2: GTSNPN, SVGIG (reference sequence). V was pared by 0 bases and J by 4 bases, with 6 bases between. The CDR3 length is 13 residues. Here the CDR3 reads CAWSVGSTGELFF. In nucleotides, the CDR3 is TGTGCCTGGAGTGTGGGCAGCACCGGGGAGCTGTTTTTT.

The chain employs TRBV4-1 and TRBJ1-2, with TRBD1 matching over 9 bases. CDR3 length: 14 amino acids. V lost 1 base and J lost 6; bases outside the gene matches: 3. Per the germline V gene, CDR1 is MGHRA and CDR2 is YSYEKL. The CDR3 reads CASSQAGTGNGYTF. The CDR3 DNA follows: TGCGCCAGCAGCCAAGCCGGGACAGGGAATGGCTACACCTTC.

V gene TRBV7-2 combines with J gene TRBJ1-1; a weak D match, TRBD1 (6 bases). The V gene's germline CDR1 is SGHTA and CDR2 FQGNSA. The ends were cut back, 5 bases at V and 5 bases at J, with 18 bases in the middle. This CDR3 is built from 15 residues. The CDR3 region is CASSMSPGAGTEAFF. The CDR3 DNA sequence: TGTGCCAGCAGCATGAGCCCGGGGGCGGGGACTGAAGCTTTCTTT.

In DNA form, the CDR3 reads TGTGCCAGCAGTGAACAGGGGTCTAATTCACCCCTCCACTTT. Amino acid sequence: CASSEQGSNSPLHF. The chain joins TRBV6-4 to TRBJ1-6; 7 bases line up with TRBD1. Germline CDR1 and CDR2: MRHNA and SNTAGT. V shed 3 bases and J 6 bases; nucleotides not matched to a gene: 2. The CDR3 has 14 amino acids.

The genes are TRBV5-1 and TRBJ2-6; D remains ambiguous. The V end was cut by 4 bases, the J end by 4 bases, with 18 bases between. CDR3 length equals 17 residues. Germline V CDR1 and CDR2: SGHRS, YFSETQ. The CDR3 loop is CASSPGLAALGANVLTF. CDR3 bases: TGCGCCAGCAGCCCCGGGCTGGCGGCTCTCGGGGCCAACGTCCTGACTTTC.

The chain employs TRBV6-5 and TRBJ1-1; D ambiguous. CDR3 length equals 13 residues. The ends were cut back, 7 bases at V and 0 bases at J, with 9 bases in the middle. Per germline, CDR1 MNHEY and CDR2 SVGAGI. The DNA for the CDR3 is TGTGCCAGCAACCCTAACCTGAACACTGAAGCTTTCTTT. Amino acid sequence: CASNPNLNTEAFF.

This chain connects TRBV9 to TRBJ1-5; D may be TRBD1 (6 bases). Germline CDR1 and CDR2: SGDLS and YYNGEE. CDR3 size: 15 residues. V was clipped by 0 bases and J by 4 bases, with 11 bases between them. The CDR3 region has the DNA TGTGCCAGCAGCGTAGCAGGGGCCCCTAATCAGCCCCAGCATTTT. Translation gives CASSVAGAPNQPQHF.

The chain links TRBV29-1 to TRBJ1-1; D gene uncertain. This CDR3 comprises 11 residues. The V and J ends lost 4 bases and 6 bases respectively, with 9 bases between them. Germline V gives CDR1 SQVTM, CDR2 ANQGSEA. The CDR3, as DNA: TGCAGCGTTGGGGTGAGCGCTGAAGCTTTCTTT. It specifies CSVGVSAEAFF.

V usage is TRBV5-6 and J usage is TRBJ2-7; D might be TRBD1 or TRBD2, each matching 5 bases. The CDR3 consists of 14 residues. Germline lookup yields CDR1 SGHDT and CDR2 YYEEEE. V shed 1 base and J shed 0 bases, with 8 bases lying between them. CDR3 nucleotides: TGTGCCAGCAGCTTGTGGGACCGCTCCTACGAGCAGTACTTC. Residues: CASSLWDRSYEQYF.

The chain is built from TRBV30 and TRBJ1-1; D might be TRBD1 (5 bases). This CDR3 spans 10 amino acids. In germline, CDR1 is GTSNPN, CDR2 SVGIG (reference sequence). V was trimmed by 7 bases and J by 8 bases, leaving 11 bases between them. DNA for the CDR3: TGTGCCTTGGGAGAGGGGGAAGCTTTCTTT. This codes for CALGEGEAFF. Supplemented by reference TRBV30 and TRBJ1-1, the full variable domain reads SQTIHQWPATLVQPVGSPLSLECTVEGTSNPNLYWYRQAAGRGLQLLFYSVGIGQISSEVPQNLSASRPQDRQFILSSKKLLLSDSGFYLCALGEGEAFFGQGTRLTVV.

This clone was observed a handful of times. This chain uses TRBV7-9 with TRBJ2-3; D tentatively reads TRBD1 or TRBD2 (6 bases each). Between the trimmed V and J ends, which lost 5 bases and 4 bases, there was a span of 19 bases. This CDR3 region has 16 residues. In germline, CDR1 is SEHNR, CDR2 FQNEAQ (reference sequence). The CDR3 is CASSPPRRGPPDTQYF. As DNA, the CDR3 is TGTGCCAGCAGCCCCCCCCGCCGGGGGCCTCCAGATACGCAGTATTTT.

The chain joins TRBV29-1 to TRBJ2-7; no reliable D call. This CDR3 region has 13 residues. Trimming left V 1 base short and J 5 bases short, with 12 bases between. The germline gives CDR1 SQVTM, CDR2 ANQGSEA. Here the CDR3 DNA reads TGCAGCGTTGAAGTAGGGAATTCCGACGAGCAGTACTTC. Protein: CSVEVGNSDEQYF.

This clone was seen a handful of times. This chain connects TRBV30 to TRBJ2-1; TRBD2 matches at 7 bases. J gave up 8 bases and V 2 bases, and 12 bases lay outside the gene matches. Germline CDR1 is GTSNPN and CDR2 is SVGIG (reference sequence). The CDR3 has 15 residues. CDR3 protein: CAWSTPLSGDDEQFF. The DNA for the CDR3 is TGTGCCTGGAGTACACCCTTGAGCGGGGACGATGAGCAGTTCTTC.

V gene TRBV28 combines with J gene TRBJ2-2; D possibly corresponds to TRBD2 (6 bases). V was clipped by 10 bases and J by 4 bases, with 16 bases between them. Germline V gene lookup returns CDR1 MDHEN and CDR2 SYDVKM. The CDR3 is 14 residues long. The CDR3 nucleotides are TGTGCCACCCGTCCGGGAGTAGGCACCGGGGAGCTGTTTTTT. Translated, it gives CATRPGVGTGELFF.

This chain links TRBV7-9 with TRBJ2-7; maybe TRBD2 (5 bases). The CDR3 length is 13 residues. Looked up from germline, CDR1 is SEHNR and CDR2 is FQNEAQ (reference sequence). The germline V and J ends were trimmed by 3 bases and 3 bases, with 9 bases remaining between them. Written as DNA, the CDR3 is TGTGCCAGCAGCTTCGCAGACTACTACGAGCAGTACTTC. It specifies CASSFADYYEQYF.

The CDR3 sequence: CASTQILTSVDQPQHF. CDR3 nucleotide sequence: TGTGCCAGCACCCAAATACTTACGTCCGTAGATCAGCCCCAGCATTTT. The rearrangement links TRBV2 to TRBJ1-5, with unresolved D. CDR1 and CDR2 from the germline V gene are SNHLY and FYNNEI. The CDR3 is 16 amino acids. Trimming stripped 7 bases from V and 5 bases from J, with 21 bases between.

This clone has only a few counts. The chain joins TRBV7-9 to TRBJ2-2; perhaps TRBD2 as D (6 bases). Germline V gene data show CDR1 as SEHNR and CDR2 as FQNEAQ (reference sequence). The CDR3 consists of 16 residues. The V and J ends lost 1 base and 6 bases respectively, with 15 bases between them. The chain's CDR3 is CASSLVTGVGSGELFF. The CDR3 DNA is TGTGCCAGCAGCTTAGTTACGGGAGTGGGCTCCGGGGAGCTGTTTTTT.

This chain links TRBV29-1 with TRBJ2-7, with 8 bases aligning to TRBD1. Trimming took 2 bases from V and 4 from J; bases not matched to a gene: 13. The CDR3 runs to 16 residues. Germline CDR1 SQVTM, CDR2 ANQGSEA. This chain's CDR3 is CSVENPDRAEGYEQYF. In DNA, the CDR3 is TGCAGCGTTGAAAACCCGGACAGGGCCGAAGGGTACGAGCAGTACTTC.

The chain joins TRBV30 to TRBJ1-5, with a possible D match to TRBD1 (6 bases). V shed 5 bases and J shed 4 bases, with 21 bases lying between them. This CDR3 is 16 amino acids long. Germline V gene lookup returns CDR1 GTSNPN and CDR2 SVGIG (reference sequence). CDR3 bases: TGTGCCTGGGGGGAAAGACCGGGACACCTAAATCAGCCCCAGCATTTT. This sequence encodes CAWGERPGHLNQPQHF.

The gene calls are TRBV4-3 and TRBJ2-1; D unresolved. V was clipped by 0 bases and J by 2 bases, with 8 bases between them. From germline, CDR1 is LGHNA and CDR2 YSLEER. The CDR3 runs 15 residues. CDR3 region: CASSQDYHAYNEQFF. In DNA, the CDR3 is TGCGCCAGCAGCCAAGATTATCACGCCTACAATGAGCAGTTCTTC.

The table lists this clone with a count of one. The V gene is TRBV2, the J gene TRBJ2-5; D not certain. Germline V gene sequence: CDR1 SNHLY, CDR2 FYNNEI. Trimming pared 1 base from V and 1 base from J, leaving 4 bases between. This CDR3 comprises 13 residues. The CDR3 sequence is CASSEDSQETQYF. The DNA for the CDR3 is TGTGCCAGCAGTGAAGACAGCCAAGAGACCCAGTACTTC.

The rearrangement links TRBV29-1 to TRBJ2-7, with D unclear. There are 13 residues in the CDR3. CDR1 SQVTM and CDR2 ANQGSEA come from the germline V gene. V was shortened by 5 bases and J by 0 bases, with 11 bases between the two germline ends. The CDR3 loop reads CSVLFVSSYEQYF. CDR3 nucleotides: TGCAGCGTTCTATTTGTGAGCTCCTACGAGCAGTACTTC.

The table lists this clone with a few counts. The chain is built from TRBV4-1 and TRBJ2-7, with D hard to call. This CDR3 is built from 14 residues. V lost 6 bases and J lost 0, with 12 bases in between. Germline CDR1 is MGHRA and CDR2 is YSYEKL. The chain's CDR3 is CASRQTPSSYEQYF. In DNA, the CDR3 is TGCGCCAGCAGACAGACTCCTAGCTCCTACGAGCAGTACTTC.

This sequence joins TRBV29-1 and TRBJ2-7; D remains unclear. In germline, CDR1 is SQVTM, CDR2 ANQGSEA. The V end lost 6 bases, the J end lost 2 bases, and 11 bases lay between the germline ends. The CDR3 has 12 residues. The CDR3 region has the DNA TGCAGCGTCAACAAGGGTGCCTACGAGCAGTACTTC. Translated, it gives CSVNKGAYEQYF.

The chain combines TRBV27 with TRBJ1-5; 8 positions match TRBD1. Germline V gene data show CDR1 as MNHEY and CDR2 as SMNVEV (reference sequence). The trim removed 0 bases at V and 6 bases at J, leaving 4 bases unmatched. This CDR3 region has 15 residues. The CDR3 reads CASSLSTGGSQPQHF. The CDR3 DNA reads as TGTGCCAGCAGTTTATCCACAGGGGGTAGTCAGCCCCAGCATTTT.